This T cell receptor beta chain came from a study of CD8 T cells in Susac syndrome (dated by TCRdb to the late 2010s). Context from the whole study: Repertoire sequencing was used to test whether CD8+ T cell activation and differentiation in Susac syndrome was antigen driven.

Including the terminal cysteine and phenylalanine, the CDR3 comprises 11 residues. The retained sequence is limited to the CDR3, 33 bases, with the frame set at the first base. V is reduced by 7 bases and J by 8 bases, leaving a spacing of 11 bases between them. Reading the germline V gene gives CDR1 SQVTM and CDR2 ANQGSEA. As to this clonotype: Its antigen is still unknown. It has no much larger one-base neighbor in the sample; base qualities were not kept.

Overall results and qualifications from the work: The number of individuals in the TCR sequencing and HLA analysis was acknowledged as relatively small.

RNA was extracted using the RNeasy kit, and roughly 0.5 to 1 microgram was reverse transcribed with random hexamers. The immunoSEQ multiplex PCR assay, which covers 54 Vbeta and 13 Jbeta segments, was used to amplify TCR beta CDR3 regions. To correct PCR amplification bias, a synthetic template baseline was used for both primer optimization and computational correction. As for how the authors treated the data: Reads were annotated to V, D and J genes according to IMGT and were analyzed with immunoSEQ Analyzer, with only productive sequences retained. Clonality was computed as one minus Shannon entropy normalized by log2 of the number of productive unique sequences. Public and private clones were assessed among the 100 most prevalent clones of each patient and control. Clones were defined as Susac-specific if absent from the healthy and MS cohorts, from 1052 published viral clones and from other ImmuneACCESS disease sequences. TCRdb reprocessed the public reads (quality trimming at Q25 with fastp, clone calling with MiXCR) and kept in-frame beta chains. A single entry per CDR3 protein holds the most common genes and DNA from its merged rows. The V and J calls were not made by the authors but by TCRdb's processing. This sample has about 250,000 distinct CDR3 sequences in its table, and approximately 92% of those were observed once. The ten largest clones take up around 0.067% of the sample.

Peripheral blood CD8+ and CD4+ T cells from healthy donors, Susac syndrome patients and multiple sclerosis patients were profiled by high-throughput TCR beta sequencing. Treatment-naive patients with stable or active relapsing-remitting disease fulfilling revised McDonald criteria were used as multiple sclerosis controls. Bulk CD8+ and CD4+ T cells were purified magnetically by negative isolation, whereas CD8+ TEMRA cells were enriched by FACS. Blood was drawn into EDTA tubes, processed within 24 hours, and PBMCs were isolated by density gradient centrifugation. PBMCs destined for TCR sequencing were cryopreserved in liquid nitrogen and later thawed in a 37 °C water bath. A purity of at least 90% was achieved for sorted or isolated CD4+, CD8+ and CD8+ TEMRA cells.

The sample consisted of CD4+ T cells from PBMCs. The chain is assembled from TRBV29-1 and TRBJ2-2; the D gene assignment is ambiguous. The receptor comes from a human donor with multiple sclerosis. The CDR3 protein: CSGRMAGELFF. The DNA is TGCAGCGGCCGAATGGCGGGGGAGCTGTTTTTT.